This T cell receptor beta chain is from a study of blood T cells in healthy people across ages. With a J-beta primer mix and a sample-barcoded 5' primer, a second PCR ran 7 to 11 cycles. TCRdb reprocessed the 5' RACE reads via MiXCR and lists one record per CDR3 protein. The table shows 750,000 to 950,000 distinct CDR3 sequences, with 20% to 30% occurring only once. Unmatched junction bases numbered 11, after V lost 6 bases and J lost 4 bases. The CDR3 runs to 14 residues. Germline-derived CDR1 and CDR2 are SQVTM and ANQGSEA. Another study also made use of these data, one on T cells of mothers and their children.

The chain combines TRBV29-1 with TRBJ1-1, with TRBD1 matching 7 bases. The receptor was isolated from a boy between 10 and 17 years old in good health. Input material: blood. The CDR3 sequence: CSVVSTGLSTEAFF. For the CDR3, the DNA is TGCAGCGTCGTTTCGACAGGGTTGAGCACTGAAGCTTTCTTT.